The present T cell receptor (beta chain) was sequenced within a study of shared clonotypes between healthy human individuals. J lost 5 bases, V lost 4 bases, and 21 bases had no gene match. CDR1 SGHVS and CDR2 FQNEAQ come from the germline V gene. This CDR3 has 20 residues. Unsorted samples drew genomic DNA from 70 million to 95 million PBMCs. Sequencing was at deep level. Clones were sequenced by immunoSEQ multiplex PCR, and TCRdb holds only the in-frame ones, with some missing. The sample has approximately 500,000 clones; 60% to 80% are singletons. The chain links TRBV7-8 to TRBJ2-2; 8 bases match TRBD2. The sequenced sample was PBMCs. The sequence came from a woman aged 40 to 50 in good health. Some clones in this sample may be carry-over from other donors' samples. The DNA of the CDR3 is TGTGCCAGCAGCTCACGGACCTCAGGGACTAGTCGACCCCGTACCGGGGAGCTGTTTTTT. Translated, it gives CASSSRTSGTSRPRTGELFF.